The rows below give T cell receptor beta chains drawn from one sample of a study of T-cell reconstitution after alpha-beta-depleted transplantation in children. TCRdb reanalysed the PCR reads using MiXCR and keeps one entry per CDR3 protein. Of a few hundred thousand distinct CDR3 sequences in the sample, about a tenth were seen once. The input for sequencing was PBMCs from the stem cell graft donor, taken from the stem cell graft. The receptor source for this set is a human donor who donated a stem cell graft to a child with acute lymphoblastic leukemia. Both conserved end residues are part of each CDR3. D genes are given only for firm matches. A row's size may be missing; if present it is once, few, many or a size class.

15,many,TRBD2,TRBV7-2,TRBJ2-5,TGTGCCAGCAGCTTAGGGAGCGGGACTGGGGAGACCCAGTACTTC,CASSLGSGTGETQYF
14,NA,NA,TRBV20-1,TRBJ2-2,TGCAGTGCTACCCCCGACAGAAACACCGGGGAGCTGTTTTTT,CSATPDRNTGELFF
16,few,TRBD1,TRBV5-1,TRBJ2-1,TGCGCCAGCAGCTTGGGGGGACAGGGGGGAAACAATGAGCAGTTCTTC,CASSLGGQGGNNEQFF
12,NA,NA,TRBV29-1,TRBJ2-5,TGCAGCGGTGGCCCGCAGCAAGAGACCCAGTACTTC,CSGGPQQETQYF
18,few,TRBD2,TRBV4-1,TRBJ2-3,TGCGCCAGCAGCCAAGAGGAAGCGGGAGTGACGGGCACAGATACGCAGTATTTT,CASSQEEAGVTGTDTQYF
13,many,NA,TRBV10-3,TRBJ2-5,TGTGCCTGCACTAGGGGGACCCAAGAGACCCAGTACTTC,CACTRGTQETQYF
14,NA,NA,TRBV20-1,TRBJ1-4,TGCAGTGCTAGAGTTAGAGGGACTAATGAAAAACTGTTTTTT,CSARVRGTNEKLFF
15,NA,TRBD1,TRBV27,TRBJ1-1,TGTGCCAGCAGTATCGGGACAGGGTTAAGCACTGAAGCTTTCTTT,CASSIGTGLSTEAFF
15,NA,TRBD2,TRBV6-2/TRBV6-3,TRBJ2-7,TGTGCCAGCAGCCCCTGGAGTAGCGGGACCTACGAGCAGTACTTC,CASSPWSSGTYEQYF
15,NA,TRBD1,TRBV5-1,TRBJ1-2,TGCGCCAGCAGCTTGGAAGGGGGCTCTTTCTATGGCTACACCTTC,CASSLEGGSFYGYTF
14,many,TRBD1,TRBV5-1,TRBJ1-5,TGCGCCAGCAGCCCAGGACAGGGGGGTCAGCCCCAGCATTTT,CASSPGQGGQPQHF
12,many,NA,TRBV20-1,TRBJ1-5,TGCAGTGCTGAAGACTTGGGACAGCCCCAGCATTTT,CSAEDLGQPQHF
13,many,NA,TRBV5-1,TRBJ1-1,TGCGCCAGCAGGGCCCCCATGAACACTGAAGCTTTCTTT,CASRAPMNTEAFF
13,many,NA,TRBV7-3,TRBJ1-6,TGTGCCAGCAGCCATAGTCCCCCTGAGCCCCTCCACTTT,CASSHSPPEPLHF
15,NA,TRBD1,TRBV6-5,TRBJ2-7,TGTGCCAGCAGTTACTCGCCGACAGGGGATCGGGAGCAGTACTTC,CASSYSPTGDREQYF
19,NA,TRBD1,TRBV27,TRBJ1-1,TGCACCAGCAGTTTATTCCGAACGGGAGACAGGGAGGATAGCACTGAAGCTTTCTTT,CTSSLFRTGDREDSTEAFF
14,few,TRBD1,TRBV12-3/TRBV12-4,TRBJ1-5,TGTGCCAGCAGCCTGACAGGGCGGGATCAGCCCCAGCATTTT,CASSLTGRDQPQHF
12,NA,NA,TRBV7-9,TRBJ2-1,TGTGCCAGCAGCTTACAGGACAAAGGGCAGTTCTTC,CASSLQDKGQFF
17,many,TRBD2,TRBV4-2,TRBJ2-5,TGTGCCAGCAGCCCACCGGGACTAGCGCGCCACCAAGAGACCCAGTACTTC,CASSPPGLARHQETQYF
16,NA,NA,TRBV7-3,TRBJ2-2,TGTGCCAGCAGCTTAATTCACGGGGCGGGGCCCGGGGAGCTGTTTTTT,CASSLIHGAGPGELFF
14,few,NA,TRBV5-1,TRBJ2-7,TGCGCCAGCAGCTTGGTACAGGAATCCTACGAGCAGTACTTC,CASSLVQESYEQYF
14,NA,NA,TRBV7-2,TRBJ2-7,TGTGCCAGCAGCCCAAGACTCCTAACCTACGAGCAGTACTTC,CASSPRLLTYEQYF
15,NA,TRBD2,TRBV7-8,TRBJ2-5,TGTGCCAGCAGCTGGGGGACTAGCGGCCAAGAGACCCAGTACTTC,CASSWGTSGQETQYF
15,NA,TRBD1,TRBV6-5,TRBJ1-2,TGTGCCAGCAGTTACTCGGGACAGGGGGGCGATGGCTACACCTTC,CASSYSGQGGDGYTF
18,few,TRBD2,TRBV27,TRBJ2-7,TGTGCCAGCAGTTCCAGGACTAGCGGGGGGCCTATTAACTACGAGCAGTACTTC,CASSSRTSGGPINYEQYF
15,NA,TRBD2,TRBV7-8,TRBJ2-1,TGTGCCAGCAGTACGAGAGGCGGGAGGGCCAATGAGCAGTTCTTC,CASSTRGGRANEQFF
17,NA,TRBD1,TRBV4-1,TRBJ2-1,TGCGCCAGCAGCCAAGACCCTGTTGGGACAGGGGGCAATGAGCAGTTCTTC,CASSQDPVGTGGNEQFF
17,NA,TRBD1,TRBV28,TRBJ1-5,TGTGCCAGCAAAGATACTCCAGGGGGGTGGGGCAATCAGCCCCAGCATTTT,CASKDTPGGWGNQPQHF
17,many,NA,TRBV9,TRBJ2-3,TGTGCCAGCAGCCCTTTTTCTACGGGAGCCCTCACAGATACGCAGTATTTT,CASSPFSTGALTDTQYF
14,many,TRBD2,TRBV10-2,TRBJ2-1,TGCGCCAGCAGCCCGGGACTAGCGGACAATGAGCAGTTCTTC,CASSPGLADNEQFF
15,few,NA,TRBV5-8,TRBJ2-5,TGTGCCAGCAGCCGCCAGGGTTGGGTGGCAGAGACCCAGTACTTC,CASSRQGWVAETQYF
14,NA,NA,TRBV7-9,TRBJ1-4,TGTGCCAGCAGGCCAGGGTTCCCAGATGAAAAACTGTTTTTT,CASRPGFPDEKLFF
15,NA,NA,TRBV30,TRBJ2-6,TGTGCCTGGAGTTACCGGAGCTCTGGGGCCAACGTCCTGACTTTC,CAWSYRSSGANVLTF
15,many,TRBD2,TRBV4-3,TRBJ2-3,TGCGCCAGCAGCCAAGAACTAGCGGGCACAGATACGCAGTATTTT,CASSQELAGTDTQYF
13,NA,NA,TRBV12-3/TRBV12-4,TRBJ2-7,TGTGCCAGCAGGCCTGACTACGGCTACGAGCAGTACTTC,CASRPDYGYEQYF
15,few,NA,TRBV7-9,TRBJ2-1,TGTGCCAGCAGCTTAGCAGTTCTTCCCTACAATGAGCAGTTCTTC,CASSLAVLPYNEQFF
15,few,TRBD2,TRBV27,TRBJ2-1,TGTGCCAGCAGTTTAACACTAGCGGGGGGGAATGAGCAGTTCTTC,CASSLTLAGGNEQFF
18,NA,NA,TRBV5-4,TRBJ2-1,TGTGCCAGCAGCTGGCGCCTTGGAGAGGAGGGAAACTACAATGAGCAGTTCTTC,CASSWRLGEEGNYNEQFF
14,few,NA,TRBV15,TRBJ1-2,TGTGCCACCAGCAGAGAGGGCAGGCGAGGGGGCTACACCTTC,CATSREGRRGGYTF
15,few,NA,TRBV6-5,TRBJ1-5,TGTGCCAGCAGTTACTCGACGGGGGCTGGTCAGCCCCAGCATTTT,CASSYSTGAGQPQHF
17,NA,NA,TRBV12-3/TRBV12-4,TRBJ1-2,TGTGCCAGCAGTTTGGACAACCTCAGTCCGTTTAGCTATGGCTACACCTTC,CASSLDNLSPFSYGYTF
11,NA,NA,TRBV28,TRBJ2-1,TGTGCCAGCAGTTTATACGGTGAGCAGTTCTTC,CASSLYGEQFF
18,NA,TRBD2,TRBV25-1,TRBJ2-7,TGTGCCAGCAGTGAATATTTTTGGACTAGCGGGAGCCCCTACGAGCAGTACTTC,CASSEYFWTSGSPYEQYF
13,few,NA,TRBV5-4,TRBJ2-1,TGTGCCACCTCGGGTCCCACCTACAATGAGCAGTTCTTC,CATSGPTYNEQFF
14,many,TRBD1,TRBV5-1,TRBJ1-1,TGCGCCAGCAGCTTCGGGACAGGGAACACTGAAGCTTTCTTT,CASSFGTGNTEAFF
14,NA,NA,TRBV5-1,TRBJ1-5,TGCGCCAGCAGCTTGGAGGCAGAAGGTCAGCCCCAGCATTTT,CASSLEAEGQPQHF
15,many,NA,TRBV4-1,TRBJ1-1,TGCGCCAGCAGCCAAGATTACGGCAGGGTCACTGAAGCTTTCTTT,CASSQDYGRVTEAFF